Reported below is one T cell receptor (beta chain). What it recognizes is unknown. At one end the junction does not follow the germline gene, possibly because of a read error. Genomic DNA, serving as template, underwent TCR beta VDJ and CDR3 profiling. A single record per CDR3 protein comes from TCRdb applying MiXCR to the reads. The sample records approximately 270,000 distinct CDR3 sequences, around three fifths being singletons. The data are from a study of CD8+CD57+ T cells in acquired aplastic anemia. Study-level information: Sorted CD4+ plus CD8+ cells gave DNA averaging about 3.2 ug. Study-level points and caveats: Fewer than 35 shared CD8+ CDR3s appeared highly expressed within patients' immunodominant clones. No significant patient-versus-control difference appeared in CD8+ Simpson's diversity.

This CDR3 has 13 amino acids. From germline, CDR1 is DFQATT and CDR2 SNEGSKA (reference sequence). The clonotype originates from a human donor with severe aplastic anemia or a healthy control (not recorded which). The sample taken for sequencing was sorted CD4+, CD8+, or CD8+CD57+ T cells (not recorded which) from PBMCs. The rearrangement links TRBV20-1 to TRBJ2-7; maybe TRBD2 (5 bases). CDR3 sequence: CSTRGAMAYERYF. CDR3 DNA: TGCAGTACTAGAGGCGCTATGGCCTACGAGCGGTACTTC.